The 4 T cell receptor beta chains reported below all come from one sample, sequenced in a study of control samples from healthy donors and cancer patients. Sequencing used immunoSEQ multiplex PCR; TCRdb keeps in-frame clones, though not all of them. The sample records 130,000 to 150,000 clones, 93% being singletons. Sequenced material: blood. Receptors originate from a man younger than 35 in good health.

V and J are TRBV7-9 and TRBJ2-1; no reliable D call. The V end was cut by 0 bases, the J end by 4 bases, with 7 bases between. Germline V gene sequence: CDR1 SEHNR, CDR2 FQNEAQ (reference sequence). CDR3 length: 14 residues. The chain's CDR3 is CASSLAVGYNEQFF. The CDR3 nucleotides read TGTGCCAGCAGCTTAGCCGTCGGTTACAATGAGCAGTTCTTC.

The CDR3 region is CASSLALRTGDTDTQYF. The CDR3 region has the DNA TGTGCCAGCAGTTTGGCATTGAGGACAGGGGACACAGATACGCAGTATTTT. J is TRBJ2-3 and V is TRBV28, with 9 bases identical to TRBD1. Germline V CDR1 and CDR2: MDHEN, SYDVKM. The CDR3 is made up of 17 amino acids. The J segment lost 2 bases and the V segment lost 3 bases, leaving 9 bases of the junction unmatched.

The chain is built from TRBV9 and TRBJ2-1; D is unclear. Germline V CDR1 and CDR2: SGDLS, YYNGEE. The CDR3 extends over 15 amino acids. The ends were cut back, 0 bases at V and 4 bases at J, with 11 bases in the middle. In DNA form, the CDR3 reads TGTGCCAGCAGCGTAGAACTCACCGAGTACAATGAGCAGTTCTTC. Translating it yields CASSVELTEYNEQFF.

The chain couples TRBV30 to TRBJ1-1; D perhaps matches TRBD1 (5 bases). V was clipped by 2 bases and J by 2 bases, with 15 bases between them. This CDR3 has 15 residues. Germline values: CDR1 GTSNPN, CDR2 SVGIG (reference sequence). In DNA, the CDR3 is TGTGCCTGGAGTCCCGCCTTAGGGGCCAACACTGAAGCTTTCTTT. It codes for CAWSPALGANTEAFF.